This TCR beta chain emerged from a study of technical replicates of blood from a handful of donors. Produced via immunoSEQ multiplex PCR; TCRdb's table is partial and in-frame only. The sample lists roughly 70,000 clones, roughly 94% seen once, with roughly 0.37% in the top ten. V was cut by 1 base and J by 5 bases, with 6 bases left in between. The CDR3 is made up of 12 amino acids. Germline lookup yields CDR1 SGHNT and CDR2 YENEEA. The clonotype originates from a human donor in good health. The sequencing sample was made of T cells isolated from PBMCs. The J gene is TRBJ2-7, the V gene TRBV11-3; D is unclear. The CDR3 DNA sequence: TGTGCCAGCAGCTTAGTGCCAGACGAGCAGTACTTC. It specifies CASSLVPDEQYF.